This is a list of T cell receptor beta chains from one sample in a study of T cells in Graves' hyperthyroidism and ophthalmopathy. TCRdb independently ran MiXCR on the multiplex PCR reads; one entry per CDR3 protein. The data show some 600,000 distinct CDR3 sequences, about 15% seen once. Sequenced: blood. The receptors were sampled from a woman aged 25 to 45 with Graves' hyperthyroidism that later progressed to Graves' ophthalmopathy. Both conserved end residues are part of each CDR3. The D gene is left open where the match is weak. The size of a clone is reported for some rows only, either as once, few or many, or as a class for expanded clones.

D gene	V gene	CDR3 length	J gene	clone size	CDR3 protein	CDR3 DNA
TRBD2	TRBV3-1	17	TRBJ2-7	few	CASSRSFTGGKNDEQYF	TGTGCCAGCAGCCGATCTTTCACGGGAGGGAAAAACGACGAGCAGTACTTC
NA	TRBV19	17	TRBJ1-5	many	CASSDEVSLYSNQPQHF	TGTGCCAGTAGTGACGAGGTGTCCCTTTATAGCAATCAGCCCCAGCATTTT
TRBD1	TRBV7-2	15	TRBJ1-1	many	CASSLAPGGMAEAFF	TGTGCCAGCAGCTTAGCTCCAGGGGGGATGGCCGAAGCTTTCTTT
TRBD2	TRBV7-9	19	TRBJ2-3	NA	CASSLPRRGLAGVTDTQYF	TGTGCCAGCAGCTTACCGAGACGAGGACTAGCGGGAGTAACAGATACGCAGTATTTT
TRBD2	TRBV19	15	TRBJ2-1	few	CASRRQGRVVDEQFF	TGTGCCAGTAGGCGACAAGGGAGGGTTGTGGATGAGCAGTTCTTC
TRBD1	TRBV12-3/TRBV12-4	15	TRBJ2-4	many	CASSDDRVAKNIQYF	TGTGCCAGCAGTGACGACAGGGTAGCCAAAAACATTCAGTACTTC
TRBD1	TRBV27	13	TRBJ1-6	many	CASRRTGGSPLHF	TGTGCCAGCAGGCGGACAGGGGGCTCACCCCTCCACTTT
NA	TRBV20-1	11	TRBJ2-7	NA	CSARALGEQYF	TGCAGTGCTAGGGCCCTCGGCGAGCAGTACTTC
NA	TRBV28	13	TRBJ1-3	NA	CASGIPSGNTIYF	TGTGCCAGCGGGATTCCCTCTGGAAACACCATATATTTT
TRBD1	TRBV3-1	16	TRBJ1-6	many	CASSPTDRGGGSPLHF	TGTGCCAGCAGCCCCACCGACAGGGGAGGCGGTTCACCCCTCCACTTT
NA	TRBV6-2/TRBV6-3	19	TRBJ2-1	few	CASSYTREQGWSSYNEQFF	TGTGCCAGCAGTTACACCCGGGAGCAGGGGTGGAGCTCCTACAATGAGCAGTTCTTC
TRBD2	TRBV10-2	20	TRBJ2-4	few	CASSPYRIAGRGGDKNIQYF	TGCGCCAGCAGTCCCTACAGAATAGCGGGGCGGGGGGGAGACAAAAACATTCAGTACTTC
NA	TRBV11-2	14	TRBJ1-5	many	CASSLQNSNQPQHF	TGTGCCAGCAGCTTACAGAATAGCAATCAGCCCCAGCATTTT
NA	TRBV20-1	14	TRBJ2-7	NA	CSARFSGALGEQYF	TGCAGTGCTAGGTTCAGTGGGGCTTTGGGGGAGCAGTACTTC
TRBD2	TRBV11-1	15	TRBJ2-5	many	CASSPRLAGEETQYF	TGTGCCAGCAGCCCGAGACTAGCGGGAGAAGAGACCCAGTACTTC
NA	TRBV11-1	22	TRBJ2-3	many	CASSSSVRDSGPWKRGTDTQYF	TGTGCCAGCAGCTCCTCGGTTCGGGACAGCGGGCCCTGGAAACGAGGCACAGATACGCAGTATTTT
TRBD2	TRBV27	17	TRBJ2-1	many	CASSLKTSAISYNEQFF	TGTGCCAGCAGTTTAAAGACTAGCGCCATCTCCTACAATGAGCAGTTCTTC
NA	TRBV10-3	15	TRBJ2-1	NA	CAISEGPPSYNEQFF	TGTGCCATCAGTGAAGGGCCGCCCTCCTACAATGAGCAGTTCTTC
NA	TRBV18	14	TRBJ2-1	many	CASSQRESGNEQFF	TGTGCCAGCTCACAGAGGGAGTCGGGGAATGAGCAGTTCTTC
NA	TRBV9	14	TRBJ2-3	few	CASSARPRADTQYF	TGTGCCAGCAGCGCCCGACCCAGGGCAGATACGCAGTATTTT
NA	TRBV19	19	TRBJ2-7	few	CASRLSSGGNLFTPYEQYF	TGTGCCAGTAGATTATCGTCGGGCGGGAACCTTTTCACTCCGTACGAGCAGTACTTC
NA	TRBV24-1	13	TRBJ2-7	many	CATSVTGSYEQYF	TGTGCCACCAGTGTTACGGGGAGCTACGAGCAGTACTTC
NA	TRBV6-1	11	TRBJ1-2	many	CASLNDYGYTF	TGTGCCAGCTTAAATGACTATGGCTACACCTTC
NA	TRBV20-1	14	TRBJ2-7	few	CSARLAGPTYEQYF	TGCAGTGCTAGACTAGCAGGACCGACCTACGAGCAGTACTTC
NA	TRBV12-3/TRBV12-4	11	TRBJ2-3	many	CASGNTDTQYF	TGTGCCAGCGGCAACACAGATACGCAGTATTTT
NA	TRBV6-1	14	TRBJ2-7	NA	CASSSGVTRYEQYF	TGTGCCAGCAGCTCAGGGGTAACCCGCTACGAGCAGTACTTC
NA	TRBV24-1	15	TRBJ2-1	many	CATSDFDGSNNEQFF	TGTGCCACCAGTGATTTTGACGGGAGCAACAATGAGCAGTTCTTC
NA	TRBV2	12	TRBJ1-4	NA	CASSQIGEKLFF	TGTGCCAGCAGCCAAATAGGGGAAAAACTGTTTTTT
NA	TRBV24-1	14	TRBJ1-2	many	CATSDGTDSYGYTF	TGTGCCACCAGTGACGGGACGGACTCCTATGGCTACACCTTC
NA	TRBV9	13	TRBJ2-7	many	CASSVGSSDEQYF	TGTGCCAGCAGCGTAGGGTCCTCCGACGAGCAGTACTTC
NA	TRBV6-1	15	TRBJ2-5	many	CASSGTRRTQETQYF	TGTGCCAGCAGTGGGACCAGGAGGACTCAAGAGACCCAGTACTTC
NA	TRBV19	13	TRBJ1-2	many	CASSLPEGYGYTF	TGTGCCAGTAGCCTCCCTGAGGGCTATGGCTACACCTTC